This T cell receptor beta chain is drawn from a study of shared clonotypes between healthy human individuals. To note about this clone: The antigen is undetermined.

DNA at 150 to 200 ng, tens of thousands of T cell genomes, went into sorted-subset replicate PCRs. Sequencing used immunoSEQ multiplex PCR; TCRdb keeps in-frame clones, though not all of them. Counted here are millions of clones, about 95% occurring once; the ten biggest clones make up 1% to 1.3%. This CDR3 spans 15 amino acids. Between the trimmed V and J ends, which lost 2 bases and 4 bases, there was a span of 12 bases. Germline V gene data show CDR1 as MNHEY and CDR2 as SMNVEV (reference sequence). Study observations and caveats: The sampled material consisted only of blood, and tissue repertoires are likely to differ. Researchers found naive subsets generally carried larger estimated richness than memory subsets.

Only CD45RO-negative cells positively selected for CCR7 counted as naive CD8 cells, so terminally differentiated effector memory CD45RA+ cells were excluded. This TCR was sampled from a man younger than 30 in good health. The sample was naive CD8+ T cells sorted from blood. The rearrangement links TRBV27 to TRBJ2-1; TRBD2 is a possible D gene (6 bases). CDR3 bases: TGTGCCAGCAGTTTAAAACGCGGGGTATACAATGAGCAGTTCTTC. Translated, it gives CASSLKRGVYNEQFF.